These 20 T cell receptor beta chains originate from one sample sequenced in a study of T-cell memory formation after mild COVID-19. TCRdb used MiXCR to reprocess the 5' RACE reads, holding one entry per CDR3 protein. The sample records 85,000 to 120,000 distinct CDR3 sequences, roughly an eighth being singletons. The sample was PBMCs or a T cell subset sorted from them (not recorded which). All receptors derive from an adult woman who had mild COVID-19 (a few samples of this study predate the infection). Cell type and time point are not known.

V is TRBV19 and J is TRBJ2-5; D may be TRBD2 (5 bases). V gave up 6 bases and J gave up 4 bases, with 15 bases separating them. Per germline, CDR1 LNHDA and CDR2 SQIVND (reference sequence). The CDR3 contains 14 residues. The CDR3 DNA reads as TGTGCCAGTAGGGACCGGACTGGCGGAGAGACCCAGTACTTC. Translation gives CASRDRTGGETQYF.

The chain employs TRBV24-1 and TRBJ2-1; 9 nucleotides agree with TRBD1. Trimming took 6 bases from V and 6 from J; bases not matched to a gene: 14. Germline values: CDR1 KGHDR, CDR2 SFDVKD. CDR3 length: 17 amino acids. The CDR3: CATSRPGTGFVVNEQFF. CDR3 DNA sequence: TGTGCCACCAGTCGTCCCGGGACAGGGTTTGTAGTCAATGAGCAGTTCTTC.

This clonotype showed up just a few times. The J gene is TRBJ2-1, the V gene TRBV7-2, with 8 bases fitting TRBD1. This CDR3 region has 15 residues. V gave up 3 bases and J gave up 8 bases; unmatched junction bases: 9. Germline CDR1 and CDR2: SGHTA and FQGNSA. The CDR3 DNA follows: TGTGCCAGCAGCTTTCTCCCCAGGGGGCAAGATGAGCAGTTCTTC. Its translation: CASSFLPRGQDEQFF.

The chain joins TRBV10-3 to TRBJ2-3; 13 bases match TRBD2. The CDR3 length is 20 residues. CDR1 is ENHRY and CDR2 is SYGVKD in the germline V gene. V lost 0 bases, J lost 2 bases, and 11 bases stayed unmatched. The CDR3 nucleotides read TGTGCCATCAGTGAGTCGGGACTAGCGGGGCGGACCACCTACACAGATACGCAGTATTTT. Protein product: CAISESGLAGRTTYTDTQYF.

This rearrangement joins TRBV6-2 or TRBV6-3 to TRBJ2-1; TRBD1 or TRBD2 may be the D gene (5 bases each). The germline V gene encodes CDR1 MNHEY and CDR2 SVGEGT. V was clipped by 6 bases and J by 12 bases, with 21 bases between them. The CDR3 has 14 amino acids. DNA for the CDR3: TGTGCCAGCAGGCCCGATTCCATGGGGGATGGGCAGTTCTTC. The encoded protein is CASRPDSMGDGQFF.

This clonotype was counted only a few times. The chain couples TRBV4-1 to TRBJ2-2; D gene unclear. The germline V gene has CDR1 MGHRA and CDR2 YSYEKL. The CDR3 runs to 12 residues. Trimming pared 0 bases from V and 7 bases from J, leaving 3 bases between. The CDR3 spells CASSQDNGELFF. The CDR3 nucleotides read TGCGCCAGCAGCCAAGACAACGGGGAGCTGTTTTTT.

This clonotype has more than one count but fewer than ten. The V call is TRBV12-3 or TRBV12-4, the J call TRBJ2-5, with a weak D call TRBD1 (6 bases). Trimming cost V 4 bases and J 3 bases, with 15 bases left between them. The CDR3 is 15 residues long. DNA for the CDR3: TGTGCCAGCAGTTCTTTGGGGGCGCCGGAAGAGACCCAGTACTTC. Residues: CASSSLGAPEETQYF.

The chain recombines TRBV15 with TRBJ2-3; D call uncertain. The CDR3 runs to 17 residues. Germline loops: CDR1 LNHNV, CDR2 YYDKDF (reference sequence). Trimming took 0 bases from V and 2 from J, leaving 15 bases between them. CDR3 sequence reads: CATSRDLSTPLTDTQYF. The CDR3 coding sequence is TGTGCCACCAGCAGAGATCTCAGTACACCCCTCACAGATACGCAGTATTTT. Full variable domain (remainder filled in from reference TRBV15 and TRBJ2-3): DAMVIQNPRYQVTQFGKPVTLSCSQTLNHNVMYWYQQKSSQAPKLLFHYYDKDFNNEADTPDNFQSRRPNTSFCFLDIRSPGLGDTAMYLCATSRDLSTPLTDTQYFGPGTRLTVL.

This clonotype has only a few counts. The gene calls are TRBV24-1 and TRBJ2-5, with a tentative D call TRBD2 (5 bases). Trimming took off 5 bases at V and 5 bases at J, with 14 bases between the two ends. CDR1 and CDR2 (germline): KGHDR, SFDVKD. CDR3 length: 14 amino acids. The CDR3 is CATSGKGVWETQYF. CDR3 coding DNA: TGTGCCACCAGTGGGAAGGGAGTATGGGAGACCCAGTACTTC.

There are a few counts of this clonotype. The chain couples TRBV6-6 to TRBJ1-4; no firm D call. Germline V CDR1 and CDR2: MNHNY, SVGAGI (reference sequence). The V and J ends lost 7 bases and 6 bases respectively, with 18 bases between them. The CDR3 contains 15 residues. In DNA, the CDR3 is TGTGCCAGCATTCCCCGGCTCTCGAGGGATGAAAAACTGTTTTTT. Protein: CASIPRLSRDEKLFF.

This clonotype has just a few counts. The chain employs TRBV7-8 and TRBJ2-1; 12 bases are shared with TRBD2. The CDR3 is 15 residues long. Trimming at V came to 6 bases and at J to 4 bases, leaving 4 bases not matched to a gene. CDR1 is SGHVS, CDR2 FQNEAQ, per germline. This CDR3 is CASRDLAGGYNEQFF. The CDR3 DNA follows: TGTGCCAGCAGGGATCTAGCGGGGGGGTACAATGAGCAGTTCTTC.

This clonotype was found many times. The chain links TRBV12-3 or TRBV12-4 to TRBJ2-3; D is unclear. This CDR3 comprises 12 residues. Trimming removed 5 bases at V and 4 bases at J, with 7 bases between. The CDR3, as DNA: TGTGCCAGCAGTCCACGGTCAGATACGCAGTATTTT. Translation: CASSPRSDTQYF.

This clonotype was observed a handful of times. This chain connects TRBV29-1 to TRBJ2-5; 8 bases are a match to TRBD1. J lost 5 bases, V lost 8 bases, and 13 bases had no gene match. The length of the CDR3 is 14 residues. Germline CDR1 SQVTM, CDR2 ANQGSEA. The CDR3 is CSLLLWTGSETQYF. CDR3 sequence (DNA): TGCAGCCTCCTCTTGTGGACAGGGTCTGAGACCCAGTACTTC.

This rearrangement joins TRBV20-1 to TRBJ2-7, with 7 bases that match TRBD2. CDR1 DFQATT and CDR2 SNEGSKA come from the germline V gene (reference sequence). V lost 2 bases to trimming and J lost 0 bases; unmatched junction nucleotides: 4. CDR3 length: 14 residues. The CDR3 coding sequence is TGCAGTGCTAGAAACCGGGACTACTCCTACGAGCAGTACTTC. Its protein product is CSARNRDYSYEQYF.

This clonotype was counted only a few times. The V call is TRBV11-3, the J call TRBJ2-3, with a tentative D call TRBD2 (6 bases). V gave up 6 bases and J gave up 2 bases, with 21 bases separating them. The length of the CDR3 is 17 residues. The germline CDR1 and CDR2 sequences are SGHNT and YENEEA. The CDR3 region has the DNA TGTGCCAGCAGGGGAAGCGGACTAACCTCCTCCACAGATACGCAGTATTTT. Protein: CASRGSGLTSSTDTQYF.

The chain couples TRBV5-4 to TRBJ1-1; D might be TRBD1 (5 bases). CDR3 length equals 14 residues. Trimming removed 0 bases from V and 4 bases from J, with 10 bases in between. CDR1 SGHNT and CDR2 YYREEE come from the germline V gene (reference sequence). The CDR3 loop is CASSLGGLLTEAFF. CDR3 bases: TGTGCCAGCAGCTTGGGGGGACTGCTCACTGAAGCTTTCTTT.

This clonotype was detected a few times. The chain carries TRBV7-8 and TRBJ2-3; D possibly corresponds to TRBD1 (5 bases). The CDR3 covers 15 residues. Germline CDR1 SGHVS, CDR2 FQNEAQ. The V and J ends lost 5 bases and 0 bases respectively, with 12 bases between them. CDR3 sequence (DNA): TGTGCCAGCAGCCCCACAGGAACTAGCACAGATACGCAGTATTTT. It codes for CASSPTGTSTDTQYF.

J is TRBJ2-3 and V is TRBV7-6, with 9 bases aligning to TRBD2. Looked up from germline, CDR1 is SGHVS and CDR2 is FNYEAQ. V was clipped by 0 bases and J by 4 bases; unmatched bases: 11. The CDR3 spans 18 residues. The CDR3 loop is CASSLAGGGAFIPDTQYF. CDR3 DNA sequence: TGTGCCAGCAGCTTAGCTGGCGGGGGGGCCTTTATCCCAGATACGCAGTATTTT. Full variable domain (remainder filled in from reference TRBV7-6 and TRBJ2-3): GAGVSQSPRYKVTKRGQDVALRCDPISGHVSLYWYRQALGQGPEFLTYFNYEAQQDKSGLPNDRFSAERPEGSISTLTIQRTEQRDSAMYRCASSLAGGGAFIPDTQYFGPGTRLTVL.

This clonotype has only a few counts. One end of the junction varies from germline; a read error may be responsible. The chain recombines TRBV6-6 with TRBJ2-5; either TRBD1 or TRBD2 may supply D (6 bases each). This CDR3 has 16 residues. CDR1 and CDR2 (germline): MNHNY, SVGAGI (reference sequence). The CDR3 protein is CASSHSGLRGQETQYF. CDR3 DNA: TGTGCCAGCAGTCACTCGGGACTGAGGGGGCAAGAGACCCAGTACTTC.

The chain is built from TRBV9 and TRBJ1-4; D is unclear. CDR1 is SGDLS and CDR2 is YYNGEE in the germline V gene. With 0 bases removed from V and 5 bases from J, the gap between germline ends came to 11 bases. This CDR3 spans 15 amino acids. Written as DNA, the CDR3 is TGTGCCAGCAGCGTAGCTCAGCAGCGGAATGAAAAACTGTTTTTT. It specifies CASSVAQQRNEKLFF.